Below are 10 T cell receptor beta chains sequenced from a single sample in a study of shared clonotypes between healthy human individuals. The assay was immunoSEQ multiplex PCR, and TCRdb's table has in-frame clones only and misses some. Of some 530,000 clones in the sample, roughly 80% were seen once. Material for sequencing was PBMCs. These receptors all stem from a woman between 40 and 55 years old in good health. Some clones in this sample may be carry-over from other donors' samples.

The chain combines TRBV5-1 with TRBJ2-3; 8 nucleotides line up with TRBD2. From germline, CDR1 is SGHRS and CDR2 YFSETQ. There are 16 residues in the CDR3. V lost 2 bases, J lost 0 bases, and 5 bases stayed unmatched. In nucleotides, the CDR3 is TGCGCCAGCAGCTTCGGAGCGGGAGCTAGCACAGATACGCAGTATTTT. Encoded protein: CASSFGAGASTDTQYF.

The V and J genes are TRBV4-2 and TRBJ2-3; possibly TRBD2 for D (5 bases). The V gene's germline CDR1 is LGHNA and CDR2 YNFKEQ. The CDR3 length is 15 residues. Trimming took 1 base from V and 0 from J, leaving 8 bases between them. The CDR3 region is CASSQVERSTDTQYF. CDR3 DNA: TGTGCCAGCAGCCAAGTTGAGCGGAGCACAGATACGCAGTATTTT.

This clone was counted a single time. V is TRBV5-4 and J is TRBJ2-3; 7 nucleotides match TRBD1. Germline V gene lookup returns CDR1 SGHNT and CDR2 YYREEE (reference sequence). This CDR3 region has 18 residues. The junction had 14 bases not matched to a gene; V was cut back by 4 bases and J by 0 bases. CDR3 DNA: TGTGCCAGCAGCCAGGGGACAGACTATTCATCTAGCACAGATACGCAGTATTTT. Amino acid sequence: CASSQGTDYSSSTDTQYF.

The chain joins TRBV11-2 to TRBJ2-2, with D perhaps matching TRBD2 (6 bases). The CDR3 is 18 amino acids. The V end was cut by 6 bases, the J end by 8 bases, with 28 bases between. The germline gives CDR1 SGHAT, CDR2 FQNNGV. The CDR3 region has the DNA TGTGCCAGCAGAACAAGACTGAGACGGGGGACCATGGTTGGGGAGCTGTTTTTT. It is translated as CASRTRLRRGTMVGELFF.

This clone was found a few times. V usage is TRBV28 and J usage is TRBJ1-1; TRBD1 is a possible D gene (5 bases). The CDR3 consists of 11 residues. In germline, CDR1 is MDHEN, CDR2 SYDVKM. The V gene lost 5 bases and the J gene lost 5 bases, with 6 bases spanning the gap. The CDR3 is CASSGGTEAFF. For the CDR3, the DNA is TGTGCCAGCAGTGGGGGAACTGAAGCTTTCTTT.

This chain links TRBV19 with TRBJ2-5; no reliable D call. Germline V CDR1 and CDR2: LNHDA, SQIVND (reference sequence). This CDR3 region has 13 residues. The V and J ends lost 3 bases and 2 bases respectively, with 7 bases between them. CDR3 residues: CASSIVVQETQYF. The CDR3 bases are TGTGCCAGTAGTATTGTGGTGCAAGAGACCCAGTACTTC.

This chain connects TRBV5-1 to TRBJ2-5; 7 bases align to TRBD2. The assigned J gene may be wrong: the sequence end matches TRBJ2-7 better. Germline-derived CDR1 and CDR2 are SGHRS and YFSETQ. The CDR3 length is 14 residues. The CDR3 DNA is TGCGCCAGCAGCTTAAGCGGGAAAAGCTACGAGCAGTACTTC. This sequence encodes CASSLSGKSYEQYF.

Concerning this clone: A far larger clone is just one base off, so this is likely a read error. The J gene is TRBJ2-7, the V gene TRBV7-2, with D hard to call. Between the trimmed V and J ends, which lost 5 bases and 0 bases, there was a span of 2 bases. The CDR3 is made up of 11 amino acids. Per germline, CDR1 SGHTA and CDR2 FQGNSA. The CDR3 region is CASSDSYEQYF. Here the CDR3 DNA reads TGTGCCAGCAGCGACTCCTACGAGCAGTACTTC.

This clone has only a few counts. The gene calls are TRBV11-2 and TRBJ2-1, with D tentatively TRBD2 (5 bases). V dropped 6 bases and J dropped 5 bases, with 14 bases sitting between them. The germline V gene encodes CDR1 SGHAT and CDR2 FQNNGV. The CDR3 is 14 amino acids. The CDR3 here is CASRPALVNNEQFF. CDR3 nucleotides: TGTGCCAGCAGACCAGCACTAGTTAACAATGAGCAGTTCTTC.

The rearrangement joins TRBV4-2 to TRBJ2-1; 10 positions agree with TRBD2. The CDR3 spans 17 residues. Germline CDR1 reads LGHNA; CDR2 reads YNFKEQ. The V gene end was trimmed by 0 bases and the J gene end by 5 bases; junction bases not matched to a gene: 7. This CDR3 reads CASSQDLGAGGNNEQFF. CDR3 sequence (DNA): TGTGCCAGCAGCCAAGATCTTGGAGCGGGAGGGAACAATGAGCAGTTCTTC.